The rows below give T cell receptor beta chains drawn from one sample of a study of spatial heterogeneity in lung cancer. One entry per CDR3 protein, called by TCRdb with MiXCR from the 5' RACE reads. This table has roughly 50,000 distinct CDR3 sequences, 7.6% appearing once. The material sequenced was PBMCs, taken at surgery. These receptors were collected from a female donor with early-stage non-small cell lung cancer. CDR3s include the opening cysteine and the closing phenylalanine or tryptophan. The D gene is left open where the match is weak. Clone size appears in some rows only: once, few, many, or a class for an expanded clone.

D: TRBD1; size: few; J: TRBJ1-5; V: TRBV18; DNA: TGTGCCAGCTCACCAGGGCCGGGACAGGGTGCGCCCCAGCATTTT; CDR3: CASSPGPGQGAPQHF
D: NA; size: NA; J: TRBJ2-7; V: TRBV7-8; DNA: TGTGCCAGCAGCTTAAGACTCCCACCAACAATCTACGAGCAGTACTTC; CDR3: CASSLRLPPTIYEQYF
D: TRBD1; size: many; J: TRBJ1-1; V: TRBV7-9; DNA: TGTGCCAGCAGTCCCCTACCGGGACAGGGGGCGAACACTGAAGCTTTCTTT; CDR3: CASSPLPGQGANTEAFF
D: NA; size: few; J: TRBJ1-1; V: TRBV5-4; DNA: TGTGCCAGCAGCAGCTGGATTGAGAACACTGAAGCTTTCTTT; CDR3: CASSSWIENTEAFF
D: NA; size: few; J: TRBJ2-3; V: TRBV12-3/TRBV12-4; DNA: TGTGCCAGCAGTTTAAGGCCTGGCGCCCGGGCAGATACGCAGTATTTT; CDR3: CASSLRPGARADTQYF
D: TRBD1; size: few; J: TRBJ1-2; V: TRBV7-2; DNA: TGTGCCAGCAGCCCTACGACAGCAGGGGGCGTTGGCTACACCTTC; CDR3: CASSPTTAGGVGYTF
D: NA; size: many; J: TRBJ1-2; V: TRBV12-3/TRBV12-4; DNA: TGTGCCAGCAGCCTCCCCTTGGAATTTAACTATGGCTACACCTTC; CDR3: CASSLPLEFNYGYTF
D: NA; size: many; J: TRBJ1-1; V: TRBV12-3/TRBV12-4; DNA: TGTGCCAGCAGTTTTTTCATGAACACTGAAGCTTTCTTT; CDR3: CASSFFMNTEAFF
D: NA; size: medium-sized; J: TRBJ2-1; V: TRBV4-3; DNA: TGCGCCAGCAGCCAAGATTATTCCTACAATGAGCAGTTCTTC; CDR3: CASSQDYSYNEQFF
D: NA; size: many; J: TRBJ1-1; V: TRBV18; DNA: TGTGCCAGCTCATACGGACCGCAGAACACTGAAGCTTTCTTT; CDR3: CASSYGPQNTEAFF
D: TRBD2; size: few; J: TRBJ2-1; V: TRBV4-3; DNA: TGCGCCAGCAGCCAAGATCGAGCGGGGGGGCCCCACAATGAGCAGTTCTTC; CDR3: CASSQDRAGGPHNEQFF
D: NA; size: NA; J: TRBJ2-7; V: TRBV12-3/TRBV12-4; DNA: TGTGCCAGCAGTTTAGGGGCACAGGGTAACGAGCAGTACTTC; CDR3: CASSLGAQGNEQYF
D: NA; size: few; J: TRBJ2-5; V: TRBV20-1; DNA: TGCAGTGCTAGATTTACGGAGACCCAGTACTTC; CDR3: CSARFTETQYF
D: NA; size: many; J: TRBJ2-2; V: TRBV21-1; DNA: TGTGCCAGCAGCAAAGGGGTCCCCGGGGAGCTGTTTTTT; CDR3: CASSKGVPGELFF
D: NA; size: many; J: TRBJ1-5; V: TRBV10-3; DNA: TGTGCCATCAGTGAGTCGGGGAGCAATCAGCCCCAGCATTTT; CDR3: CAISESGSNQPQHF
D: NA; size: NA; J: TRBJ2-3; V: TRBV7-9; DNA: TGTGCCAGCAGCTTAGACTGGGACAACACAGATACGCAGTATTTT; CDR3: CASSLDWDNTDTQYF
D: NA; size: NA; J: TRBJ2-6; V: TRBV29-1; DNA: TGCAGCGTTTTGGACAGCTCGGCCAACGTCCTGACTTTC; CDR3: CSVLDSSANVLTF
D: NA; size: NA; J: TRBJ1-1; V: TRBV11-2; DNA: TGTGCCAGCAGCTTAATGACAGGATCCCTCACTGAAGCTTTCTTT; CDR3: CASSLMTGSLTEAFF
D: NA; size: many; J: TRBJ1-5; V: TRBV5-6; DNA: TGTGCCAGCAGCTACCGGGGCAGCTGGATAAATCAGCCCCAGCATTTT; CDR3: CASSYRGSWINQPQHF
D: NA; size: few; J: TRBJ2-1; V: TRBV4-3; DNA: TGCGCCAGCAGCCAAGGGGGGAGGTCCTACAATGAGCAGTTCTTC; CDR3: CASSQGGRSYNEQFF
D: NA; size: many; J: TRBJ2-4; V: TRBV28; DNA: TGTGCCAGCAGTTTGCCGGGAACTTCCTACAAGAAAAACATTCAGTACTTC; CDR3: CASSLPGTSYKKNIQYF
D: NA; size: many; J: TRBJ2-2; V: TRBV2; DNA: TGTGCCAGCAACGGGGACACCGGGGAGCTGTTTTTT; CDR3: CASNGDTGELFF
D: NA; size: few; J: TRBJ2-1; V: TRBV5-1; DNA: TGCGCCAGCAGCTTGGGACCGTGGGTGCAGTTCTTC; CDR3: CASSLGPWVQFF
D: NA; size: NA; J: TRBJ2-7; V: TRBV28; DNA: TGTGCCAGCGGCGAAGGACCAGGCGGGGACTACGAGCAGTACTTC; CDR3: CASGEGPGGDYEQYF
D: NA; size: few; J: TRBJ1-2; V: TRBV7-2; DNA: TGTGCCAGCAGCCAACCAGGGTCGTCCCGCTACACCTTC; CDR3: CASSQPGSSRYTF
D: NA; size: NA; J: TRBJ2-7; V: TRBV6-6; DNA: TGTGCCAGCAGCCTCCTCTACGAGCAGTACTTC; CDR3: CASSLLYEQYF